Below, 22 T cell receptor beta chains from the same sample are listed, as sequenced in a study of regulatory T cells in long-lasting Graves disease. Combining iRepertoire HTBI primers with Arm-PCR of CDR3 regions, the authors built TCR beta libraries. TCRdb independently ran MiXCR on the multiplex PCR reads; one entry per CDR3 protein. The sample yields about 240,000 distinct CDR3 sequences, about 19% seen once. Time point of the sample: newly diagnosed GD, antithyroid drugs for less than 3 months. Scientists built the TCR library using RNA that was extracted from PBMCs. Sequences were derived from peripheral blood mononuclear cells (PBMCs), sampled at new diagnosis, from a patient treated with antithyroid drugs. Receptors were obtained from a female donor with Graves disease.

This clonotype was detected only a few times. The rearrangement uses TRBV7-2 and TRBJ2-7; D possibly uses TRBD1 or TRBD2 (6 bases each). The CDR3 is made up of 15 amino acids. V was clipped by 2 bases and J by 3 bases, with 14 bases between them. Germline V CDR1 and CDR2: SGHTA, FQGNSA. CDR3 nucleotides: TGTGCCAGCAGCTTAATCCGGGGGCCAAACTACGAGCAGTACTTC. The encoded protein is CASSLIRGPNYEQYF.

The table lists this clonotype with many counts. The chain uses TRBV7-9 and TRBJ1-1; TRBD1 matches at 11 bases. The CDR3 length is 15 residues. Germline V gives CDR1 SEHNR, CDR2 FQNEAQ (reference sequence). Trimming removed 3 bases from V and 6 bases from J; junction bases left unmatched: 6. CDR3 protein: CASSFQGQGAPEAFF. CDR3 coding DNA: TGTGCCAGCAGCTTTCAAGGACAGGGGGCACCTGAAGCTTTCTTT.

This rearrangement joins TRBV7-2 to TRBJ1-2; 9 nucleotides agree with TRBD1. The junction had 7 bases not matched to a gene; V was cut back by 4 bases and J by 1 base. The CDR3 loop spans 16 amino acids. Germline values: CDR1 SGHTA, CDR2 FQGNSA. CDR3 amino acids: CASSSGQGEVNYGYTF. The CDR3 DNA reads as TGTGCCAGCAGCTCGGGACAGGGAGAAGTTAACTATGGCTACACCTTC.

This clonotype showed up many times. The V gene is TRBV11-2, the J gene TRBJ2-1; 14 bases are shared with TRBD2. The V segment lost 1 base and the J segment 10 bases; nucleotides outside the gene matches: 6. Germline lookup yields CDR1 SGHAT and CDR2 FQNNGV. The CDR3 has 16 amino acids. Here the CDR3 reads CASSLGTSGRRNEQFF. The DNA for the CDR3 is TGTGCCAGCAGCTTAGGGACTAGCGGGAGGAGGAACGAGCAGTTCTTC.

A word on this clonotype: A single base is all that separates this from a far larger clone, so a read error is likely. V gene TRBV10-3 combines with J gene TRBJ2-3; 12 nucleotides align to TRBD2. The J call is uncertain, as TRBJ2-7 better fits the DNA end. The CDR3 covers 16 residues. CDR1 is ENHRY and CDR2 is SYGVKD in the germline V gene. CDR3 nucleotide sequence: TGTGCCATCAGTCCACCCCGACTAGCGGGGGACTACGAGCAGTACTTC. Its protein product is CAISPPRLAGDYEQYF.

V gene TRBV12-3 or TRBV12-4 combines with J gene TRBJ2-6; 7 bases map to TRBD1. V trimming: 7 bases; J trimming: 0 bases; junction bases outside the gene matches: 6. The CDR3 has 16 residues. CDR3 region: CASIGQAISGANVLTF. The DNA of the CDR3 is TGTGCCAGCATAGGACAGGCTATCTCTGGGGCCAACGTCCTGACTTTC.

This clonotype was counted many times. CDR3 DNA sequence: TGTGCCAGCAGTTCCACCGGGAGCCTGGGCCAGCCCCAGCATTTT. Its translation: CASSSTGSLGQPQHF. The V call is TRBV27, the J call TRBJ1-5, with D uncertain. Germline V gives CDR1 MNHEY, CDR2 SMNVEV (reference sequence). CDR3 length: 15 amino acids. Between the trimmed V and J ends, which lost 4 bases and 7 bases, there was a span of 17 bases.

This clonotype showed up many times. The rearrangement uses TRBV27 and TRBJ2-3; D ambiguous. Trimming took off 2 bases at V and 0 bases at J, with 15 bases between the two ends. The germline CDR1 and CDR2 sequences are MNHEY and SMNVEV (reference sequence). The CDR3 is made up of 17 amino acids. The CDR3 bases are TGTGCCAGCAGTTTACTTTCCCCTTCCGCCAGCACAGATACGCAGTATTTT. Translation: CASSLLSPSASTDTQYF.

The V call is TRBV7-3, the J call TRBJ1-6; maybe TRBD1 (6 bases). V was trimmed by 4 bases and J by 5 bases, leaving 15 bases between them. CDR1 and CDR2 (germline): SGHTA, FQGTGA. The CDR3 is 16 residues long. CDR3 region: CASSSRRAGDNSPLHF. In nucleotides, the CDR3 is TGTGCCAGCAGCTCTCGAAGGGCAGGGGATAATTCACCCCTCCACTTT.

This clonotype occurred a few times. The rearrangement joins TRBV7-9 to TRBJ1-2, with D maybe TRBD1 (5 bases). V lost 4 bases and J lost 6, with 18 bases in between. CDR3 length equals 15 residues. CDR1 and CDR2 (germline): SEHNR, FQNEAQ (reference sequence). The CDR3 loop reads CASSSTMTVGDGYTF. Written as DNA, the CDR3 is TGTGCCAGCAGCTCTACAATGACGGTAGGGGATGGCTACACCTTC.

About this clonotype: This probably arose from a read error, given a far larger clone one base away. The chain links TRBV11-3 to TRBJ2-3; a possible D gene is TRBD2 (6 bases). Germline loops: CDR1 SGHNT, CDR2 YENEEA. V dropped 5 bases and J dropped 0 bases, with 12 bases sitting between them. The length of the CDR3 is 15 residues. The DNA of the CDR3 is TGTGCCAGCAGCGCCAGGACTACTAGCACAGATACGCAGTATTTT. Protein: CASSARTTSTDTQYF.

The V call is TRBV7-2, the J call TRBJ2-3, with TRBD1 matching over 9 bases. CDR1 is SGHTA, CDR2 FQGNSA, per germline. The CDR3 contains 14 residues. J lost 6 bases, V lost 3 bases, and 4 bases had no gene match. In nucleotides, the CDR3 is TGTGCCAGCAGCTTGGGACAGGGTTGGGATACGCAGTATTTT. Protein sequence: CASSLGQGWDTQYF.

Notes on this clonotype: Given a far larger clone just one base away, this is likely a sequencing read error. The chain couples TRBV5-1 to TRBJ2-7; the match to TRBD2 covers 14 bases. The CDR3 contains 15 residues. Germline CDR1 SGHRS, CDR2 YFSETQ. As DNA, the CDR3 is TGCGCCAGCAGCACGGGGACTAGCGGGAGTGTTGAGCGGTTCTTC. Its translation: CASSTGTSGSVERFF.

This clonotype was observed many times. The chain joins TRBV7-2 to TRBJ1-1; no clear D gene. This CDR3 contains 13 residues. Trimming left V 5 bases short and J 3 bases short, with 10 bases between. Germline V gene data show CDR1 as SGHTA and CDR2 as FQGNSA. The CDR3 DNA reads as TGTGCCAGCAGCCCGACACTAGACACTGAAGCTTTCTTT. It encodes CASSPTLDTEAFF.

This clonotype was picked up many times. The V and J genes are TRBV7-9 and TRBJ2-1, with D unresolved. This CDR3 contains 17 residues. Trimming took off 1 base at V and 3 bases at J, with 16 bases between the two ends. Germline V gene sequence: CDR1 SEHNR, CDR2 FQNEAQ (reference sequence). CDR3 residues: CASSLEQGKVGYNEQFF. The CDR3, as DNA: TGTGCCAGCAGCTTAGAACAAGGAAAAGTGGGCTACAATGAGCAGTTCTTC.

This clonotype was detected ten times or more. The chain links TRBV5-5 to TRBJ2-3; tentatively, D is TRBD2 (6 bases). Per germline, CDR1 SGHKS and CDR2 YYEKEE (reference sequence). The germline V and J ends were trimmed by 9 bases and 2 bases, with 13 bases remaining between them. The CDR3 is 13 residues long. For the CDR3, the DNA is TGTGCCACAGATAGCGGATTCACAGATACGCAGTATTTT. Its protein product is CATDSGFTDTQYF.

This clonotype was counted ten times or more. The chain has TRBV15 and TRBJ1-2, with a tentative D call TRBD1 (5 bases). V was pared by 4 bases and J by 5 bases, with 11 bases between. The CDR3 contains 13 residues. In germline, CDR1 is LNHNV, CDR2 YYDKDF (reference sequence). CDR3: CATSIGGGYGYTF. The CDR3 coding sequence is TGTGCCACCAGCATTGGGGGGGGATATGGCTACACCTTC.

The sample holds many counts of this clonotype. The V and J genes are TRBV6-2 or TRBV6-3 and TRBJ2-5; D unresolved. The CDR3 sequence is 12 residues long. Trimming stripped 4 bases from V and 5 bases from J, with 8 bases between. The germline V gene has CDR1 MNHEY and CDR2 SVGEGT. The CDR3 bases are TGTGCCAGCAGTTCTACGACTGAGACCCAGTACTTC. This translates into CASSSTTETQYF.

This clonotype appeared many times. The rearrangement joins TRBV5-5 to TRBJ2-2; D possibly corresponds to TRBD2 (5 bases). Trimming took 1 base from V and 0 from J, leaving 7 bases between them. The CDR3 runs 15 residues. Germline CDR1 is SGHKS and CDR2 is YYEKEE (reference sequence). CDR3 region: CASSLTGANTGELFF. CDR3 sequence (DNA): TGTGCCAGCAGCTTGACCGGGGCGAACACCGGGGAGCTGTTTTTT.

This clonotype occurred a few times. This chain connects TRBV15 to TRBJ2-5; 9 bases map to TRBD1. Germline V gene sequence: CDR1 LNHNV, CDR2 YYDKDF (reference sequence). This CDR3 region has 14 residues. The V and J ends lost 5 bases and 5 bases, in that order; junction bases with no gene match: 6. The CDR3 is CATSGTGRRETQYF. The CDR3 DNA reads TGTGCCACCAGCGGGACAGGGCGTCGGGAGACCCAGTACTTC.

This clonotype was observed many times. This chain joins TRBV2 and TRBJ2-7; D uncertain. CDR1 is SNHLY, CDR2 FYNNEI, per germline. V lost 6 bases and J lost 5, with 17 bases in between. The CDR3 covers 14 residues. This CDR3 is CASRARPGGNEQYF. The CDR3 DNA reads TGTGCCAGCAGGGCGAGACCGGGTGGGAACGAGCAGTACTTC.

This clonotype occurred many times. This chain joins TRBV28 and TRBJ2-7; 7 nucleotides line up with TRBD2. Losses at the gene ends were 4 bases for V and 2 bases for J; bases not matched to a gene: 5. Germline V lookup: CDR1 MDHEN, CDR2 SYDVKM. The CDR3 sequence is 14 residues long. The CDR3 bases are TGTGCCAGCAGTTCCTTTGGGAGGGCCTACGAGCAGTACTTC. Its translation is CASSSFGRAYEQYF.